The T cell receptor (beta chain) described here comes from a study of regulatory T cells in long-lasting Graves disease. Arm-PCR with iRepertoire HTBI primers amplified the CDR3 regions for these TCR beta libraries. MiXCR, applied by TCRdb to the multiplex PCR reads, yields one record per CDR3 protein. The data show 700,000 or so distinct CDR3 sequences, 30% seen once. The time point: persistent/refractory GD, antithyroid drugs over 5 years with positive TRAb. Preparation of the TCR library used RNA extracted from PBMCs. Germline CDR1 MNHEY, CDR2 SVGEGT. CDR3 length: 16 residues. Turning to this clonotype: A much larger clone differs from this one at a single base, so this may be a read error.

The clonotype originates from a female donor with Graves disease. The chain has TRBV6-2 or TRBV6-3 and TRBJ1-1, with 12 positions matching TRBD1. The source was peripheral blood mononuclear cells (PBMCs), collected when the disease was refractory, from a patient treated with antithyroid drugs. The CDR3 sequence is CASRSRDRGLNSEAFF. CDR3 nucleotide sequence: TGTGCCAGCAGGTCCCGGGACAGGGGGCTGAACTCTGAAGCTTTCTTT.